One sample yielded the 22 T cell receptor beta chains listed below, sequenced in a study of regulatory T cells in long-lasting Graves disease (dated by TCRdb to about 2021). The library was generated by multiplex PCR. The sample was run on an Illumina HiSeq 4000. iRepertoire HTBI primers and Arm-PCR amplification of CDR3 regions were used to construct TCR beta libraries. TCRdb itself trimmed the public reads at Q25 with fastp, ran MiXCR and retained productive beta chains. Each entry merges the rows of one CDR3 protein and shows their most common DNA and genes. Present in this sample are more than 350,000 distinct CDR3 sequences, under 15% of which were seen just once. Roughly 17% of the sample goes to the ten largest clones. The time point tag for this specimen amounts to: newly diagnosed GD, antithyroid drugs for less than 3 months. RNA was extracted from PBMCs in TRIzol for both TCR sequencing and RNA sequencing.

These data also featured in a second study, about T cells in Graves' hyperthyroidism and ophthalmopathy.

Sequenced material: peripheral blood mononuclear cells (PBMCs), taken at new diagnosis, from a patient treated with antithyroid drugs. The receptor set was obtained from a woman aged 25 to 45 with Graves disease. Donor details come from another sample of the same person, matched by shared clones.

V usage is TRBV7-3 and J usage is TRBJ2-1; no clear D. The CDR3 loop spans 12 amino acids. Between the trimmed V and J ends, which lost 4 bases and 9 bases, there was a span of 10 bases. The V gene's germline CDR1 is SGHTA and CDR2 FQGTGA. The CDR3 bases are TGTGCCAGCAGCTCTCCGTCGGGTGAGCAGTTCTTC. Translation: CASSSPSGEQFF.

This clonotype was detected many times. The chain recombines TRBV2 with TRBJ1-1, with TRBD1 matching 9 bases. Germline lookup yields CDR1 SNHLY and CDR2 FYNNEI. V trimming: 5 bases; J trimming: 3 bases; junction bases outside the gene matches: 10. The CDR3 totals 16 residues. CDR3 protein: CASSPHRGLGHTEAFF. Here the CDR3 DNA reads TGTGCCAGCAGTCCTCACAGGGGGCTTGGGCACACTGAAGCTTTCTTT.

This chain links TRBV11-2 with TRBJ1-2; D is undetermined. Trimming removed 6 bases at V and 4 bases at J, with 24 bases between. The V gene's germline CDR1 is SGHAT and CDR2 FQNNGV. The CDR3 sequence is 17 residues long. The CDR3 loop is CASRDDGLLHSIYGYTF. The DNA of the CDR3 is TGTGCCAGCAGAGATGACGGACTCCTCCATTCGATCTATGGCTACACCTTC. The full variable domain, in which reference TRBV11-2 and TRBJ1-2 provide the parts outside the CDR3, is EAGVAQSPRYKIIEKRQSVAFWCNPISGHATLYWYQQILGQGPKLLIQFQNNGVVDDSQLPKDRFSAERLKGVDSTLKIQPAKLEDSAVYLCASRDDGLLHSIYGYTFGSGTRLTVV.

This clonotype has at least ten counts. The rearrangement joins TRBV18 to TRBJ2-5, with 7 nucleotides matching TRBD1. CDR3 size: 14 residues. J gave up 1 base and V 6 bases, and 5 bases lay outside the gene matches. Germline loops: CDR1 KGHSH, CDR2 LQKENI. The CDR3 nucleotides read TGTGCCAGCTCTCCGGACAGGACCCAAGAGACCCAGTACTTC. It yields the protein CASSPDRTQETQYF.

This clonotype was detected many times. The V gene is TRBV24-1, the J gene TRBJ2-1, with 8 nucleotides matching TRBD1. The CDR3 is made up of 14 amino acids. Germline CDR1 reads KGHDR; CDR2 reads SFDVKD. V gave up 5 bases and J gave up 2 bases; unmatched junction bases: 1. The CDR3 DNA reads as TGTGCCACCAGTGCAGGGGGCCCCTACAATGAGCAGTTCTTC. Amino acids: CATSAGGPYNEQFF.

As to this clonotype: This likely traces to a read error, being one base from a far larger clone. V and J are TRBV7-2 and TRBJ2-1, with 10 bases that match TRBD2. The CDR3 consists of 18 residues. From germline, CDR1 is SGHTA and CDR2 FQGNSA. CDR3 residues: CVSSLDRVAGGTYNEQFF. CDR3 DNA: TGTGTCAGCAGCTTAGATAGAGTAGCGGGAGGTACCTACAATGAGCAGTTCTTC.

At least ten counts were recorded for this clonotype. The rearrangement links TRBV7-9 to TRBJ1-1; D uncertain. Germline V CDR1 and CDR2: SEHNR, FQNEAQ (reference sequence). With 6 bases removed from V and 7 bases from J, the gap between germline ends came to 12 bases. The CDR3 totals 12 residues. In DNA, the CDR3 is TGTGCCAGCAGGACTGGGCAGCTTGAAGCTTTCTTT. Its protein product is CASRTGQLEAFF.

This clonotype was recorded a few times. The chain is built from TRBV3-1 and TRBJ1-2; 10 bases are shared with TRBD1. The CDR3 has 14 amino acids. Germline assignment: CDR1 LGHDT and CDR2 YNNKEL (reference sequence). With V trimmed by 1 base and J by 4 bases, 0 bases remained unmatched. The CDR3 region has the DNA TGTGCCAGCAGCCAAGGGACAGGGGGCTATGGCTACACCTTC. It encodes CASSQGTGGYGYTF. Drawing the rest from reference TRBV3-1 and TRBJ1-2, the complete variable domain is DTAVSQTPKYLVTQMGNDKSIKCEQNLGHDTMYWYKQDSKKFLKIMFSYNNKELIINETVPNRFSPKSPDKAHLNLHINSLELGDSAVYFCASSQGTGGYGYTFGSGTRLTVV.

The sample holds many counts of this clonotype. The chain is built from TRBV18 and TRBJ1-1; D may be TRBD1 (5 bases). Per the germline V gene, CDR1 is KGHSH and CDR2 is LQKENI. V dropped 1 base and J dropped 4 bases, with 13 bases sitting between them. The length of the CDR3 is 15 residues. CDR3 sequence (DNA): TGTGCCAGCTCACCACGGGGGGTCGATCGCACTGAAGCTTTCTTT. It is translated as CASSPRGVDRTEAFF.

This clonotype came up many times. This chain joins TRBV6-1 and TRBJ2-7; the match to TRBD1 covers 8 bases. Germline V gene lookup returns CDR1 MNHNS and CDR2 SASEGT. Trimming at V came to 7 bases and at J to 2 bases, leaving 13 bases not matched to a gene. The CDR3 loop spans 16 amino acids. The CDR3 protein is CASNYFVQGAAYEQYF. CDR3 bases: TGTGCCAGCAACTACTTTGTTCAGGGGGCCGCCTACGAGCAGTACTTC.

On this clonotype: Its ends do not fully match the called genes, so a read error is possible. CDR3 amino acids: CAFRPGQGSEEQYF. CDR3 in DNA: TGCGCCTTCCGGCCGGGACAGGGGAGTGAAGAGCAGTACTTC. J is TRBJ2-7 and V is TRBV10-3; 10 nucleotides match TRBD1. The CDR3 length is 14 residues. Germline loops: CDR1 ENHRY, CDR2 SYGVKD.

Here the CDR3 DNA reads TGCGCCAGCAGCTCGGGACAGGCGGCCACCGGGGAGCTGTTTTTT. It yields the protein CASSSGQAATGELFF. The chain employs TRBV5-1 and TRBJ2-2, with 8 positions matching TRBD1. CDR1 and CDR2 from the germline V gene are SGHRS and YFSETQ. Trimming cost V 3 bases and J 4 bases; bases outside gene matches: 5. The CDR3 runs 15 residues.

This clonotype showed up many times. The junction departs from germline at one end; a sequencing error may be responsible. J is TRBJ2-7 and V is TRBV12-3 or TRBV12-4; D uncertain. The length of the CDR3 is 14 residues. The CDR3 reads CASSSAPGSFEQYF. CDR3 nucleotides: TGTGCCAGCAGTTCGGCGCCTGGATCCTTCGAGCAGTACTTC.

This clonotype was seen a single time. This may arise from a read error, as a much more abundant clone is one base away. This sequence joins TRBV6-1 and TRBJ1-1; TRBD1 matches 7 bases. Germline trimming cut 3 bases from V and 4 bases from J; bases unmatched to any gene: 5. The CDR3 totals 14 residues. Germline-derived CDR1 and CDR2 are MNHNS and SASEGT. CDR3 in amino acids: CASSDRGWSTEAFF. CDR3 coding DNA: TGTGCCAGCAGTGACAGGGGGTGGAGCACTGAAGCTTTCTTT.

This clonotype was observed a few times. Mismatch with germline at one junction end may stem from a read error. The chain carries TRBV11-2 and TRBJ2-5; no definite D call. The CDR3 has 14 amino acids. The germline V gene has CDR1 SGHAT and CDR2 FQNNGV. CDR3 DNA: TGTGCCGGCAGCCCACGAAGGGTTGCGGAGACCCAGTACTTC. This encodes CAGSPRRVAETQYF.

The genes are TRBV20-1 and TRBJ2-3; a possible D gene is TRBD1 (6 bases). The V gene lost 6 bases and the J gene lost 1 base, with 14 bases spanning the gap. Germline loops: CDR1 DFQATT, CDR2 SNEGSKA (reference sequence). The CDR3 contains 14 residues. This CDR3 is CSAPGVGGTDTQYF. The CDR3, as DNA: TGCAGTGCCCCAGGGGTCGGGGGCACAGATACGCAGTATTTT.

This clonotype was seen repeatedly, ten times or more. V gene TRBV28 combines with J gene TRBJ2-4; D is uncertain. Per the germline V gene, CDR1 is MDHEN and CDR2 is SYDVKM. The CDR3 contains 15 residues. Deletions cut 3 bases from V and 1 base from J, with 10 bases between. The CDR3 is CASSFTLGAKNIQYF. CDR3 nucleotide sequence: TGTGCCAGCAGTTTCACCCTGGGGGCCAAAAACATTCAGTACTTC. Full variable domain (rest looked up from reference TRBV28 and TRBJ2-4): DVKVTQSSRYLVKRTGEKVFLECVQDMDHENMFWYRQDPGLGLRLIYFSYDVKMKEKGDIPEGYSVSREKKERFSLILESASTNQTSMYLCASSFTLGAKNIQYFGAGTRLSVL.

Only a few counts were recorded for this clonotype. The chain couples TRBV6-1 to TRBJ2-6; 7 bases line up with TRBD1. V was pared by 5 bases and J by 2 bases, with 3 bases of the junction left unmatched. The germline V gene encodes CDR1 MNHNS and CDR2 SASEGT. The CDR3 has 15 amino acids. CDR3 in amino acids: CASSRQGAGANVLTF. CDR3 nucleotide sequence: TGTGCCAGCAGTCGCCAGGGGGCTGGGGCCAACGTCCTGACTTTC.

This clonotype appeared many times. V is TRBV6-1 and J is TRBJ2-7; D may be TRBD1 (6 bases). The CDR3 runs 15 residues. Germline CDR1 and CDR2: MNHNS and SASEGT. Trimming took 6 bases from V and 5 from J, leaving 20 bases between them. The CDR3, as DNA: TGTGCCAGCAGCCGACAGGAGTTGGCTGTTAACGAGCAGTACTTC. Protein product: CASSRQELAVNEQYF.

This clonotype turned up a few times. The rearrangement links TRBV6-2 or TRBV6-3 to TRBJ2-7, with D unresolved. The CDR3 spans 15 residues. The germline CDR1 and CDR2 sequences are MNHEY and SVGEGT. Deletions cut 5 bases from V and 0 bases from J, with 14 bases between. CDR3 amino acids: CASSEWATPSYEQYF. The CDR3 DNA reads as TGTGCCAGCAGTGAATGGGCGACCCCCTCCTACGAGCAGTACTTC.

To note about this clonotype: A single base separates this from a much larger clone, so it may be a read error. The V and J genes are TRBV29-1 and TRBJ2-1, with D maybe TRBD1 (6 bases). CDR1 is SQVTM and CDR2 is ANQGSEA in the germline V gene. The CDR3 runs to 11 residues. Here the CDR3 DNA reads TGCAGCGACTTTCAGGGGAATGGGCAGTTCTTC. This gives the protein CSDFQGNGQFF.

Concerning this clonotype itself: A far bigger clonotype differs at one base, so this is likely a read error. This rearrangement joins TRBV28 to TRBJ2-7, with 9 bases lining up with TRBD2. The CDR3 is 14 amino acids. V lost 6 bases to trimming and J lost 7 bases; unmatched junction nucleotides: 10. Germline V lookup: CDR1 MDHEN, CDR2 SYDVKM. The CDR3 region has the DNA TGTGCCAGCAGGGTGCCTAGCGGGATTCATGAGCAGTACTTC. Its protein product is CASRVPSGIHEQYF. The whole variable domain, remainder taken from reference TRBV28 and TRBJ2-7, is DVKVTQSSRYLVKRTGEKVFLECVQDMDHENMFWYRQDPGLGLRLIYFSYDVKMKEKGDIPEGYSVSREKKERFSLILESASTNQTSMYLCASRVPSGIHEQYFGPGTRLTVT.